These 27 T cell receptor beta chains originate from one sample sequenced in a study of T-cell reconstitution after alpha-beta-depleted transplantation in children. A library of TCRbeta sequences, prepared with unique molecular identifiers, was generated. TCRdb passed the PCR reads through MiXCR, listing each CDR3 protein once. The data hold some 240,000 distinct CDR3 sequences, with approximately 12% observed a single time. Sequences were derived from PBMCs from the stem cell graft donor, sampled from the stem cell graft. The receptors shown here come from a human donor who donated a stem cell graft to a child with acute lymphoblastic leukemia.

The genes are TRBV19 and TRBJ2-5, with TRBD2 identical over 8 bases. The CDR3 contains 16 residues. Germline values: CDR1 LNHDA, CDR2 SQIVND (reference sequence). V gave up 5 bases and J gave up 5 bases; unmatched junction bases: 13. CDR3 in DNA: TGTGCCAGTAGTCCCCTATTAGGGGCGGGAGGCGAGACCCAGTACTTC. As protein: CASSPLLGAGGETQYF.

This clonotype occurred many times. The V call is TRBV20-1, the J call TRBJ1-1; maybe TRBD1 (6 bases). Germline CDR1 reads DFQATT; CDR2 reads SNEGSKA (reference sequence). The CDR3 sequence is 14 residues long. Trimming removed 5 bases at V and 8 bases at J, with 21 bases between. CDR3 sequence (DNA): TGCAGTGCTGGAGCTTGGGGCAGGGGCCGCGAAGCTTTCTTT. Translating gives CSAGAWGRGREAFF.

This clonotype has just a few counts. The CDR3 bases are TGTGCCAGCAAAGCTCTTCCTGAGGGGGGGTATTATGGCTACACCTTC. Its translation is CASKALPEGGYYGYTF. The chain couples TRBV6-1 to TRBJ1-2; weak D call: TRBD1 (6 bases). V was pared by 7 bases and J by 5 bases, with 23 bases between. Germline lookup yields CDR1 MNHNS and CDR2 SASEGT. The CDR3 is 16 residues long.

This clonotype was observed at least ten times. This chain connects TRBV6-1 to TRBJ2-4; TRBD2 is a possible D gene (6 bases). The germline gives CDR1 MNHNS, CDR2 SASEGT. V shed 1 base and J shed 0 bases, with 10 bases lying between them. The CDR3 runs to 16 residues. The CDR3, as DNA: TGTGCCAGCAGTGAAGGCCGGGAGAAAGCCAAAAACATTCAGTACTTC. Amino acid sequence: CASSEGREKAKNIQYF.

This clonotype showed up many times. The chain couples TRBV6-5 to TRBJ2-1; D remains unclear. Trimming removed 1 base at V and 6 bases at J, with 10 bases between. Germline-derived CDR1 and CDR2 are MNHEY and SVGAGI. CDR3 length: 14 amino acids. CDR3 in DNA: TGTGCCAGCAGTTACTATAAGGCGCCCAATGAGCAGTTCTTC. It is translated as CASSYYKAPNEQFF.

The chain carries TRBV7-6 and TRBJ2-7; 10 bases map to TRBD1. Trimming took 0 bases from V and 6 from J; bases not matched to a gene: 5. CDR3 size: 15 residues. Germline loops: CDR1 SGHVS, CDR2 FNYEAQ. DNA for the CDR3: TGTGCCAGCAGCTTAGCCGGGACAGGGGCCGCCGAGCAGTACTTC. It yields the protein CASSLAGTGAAEQYF.

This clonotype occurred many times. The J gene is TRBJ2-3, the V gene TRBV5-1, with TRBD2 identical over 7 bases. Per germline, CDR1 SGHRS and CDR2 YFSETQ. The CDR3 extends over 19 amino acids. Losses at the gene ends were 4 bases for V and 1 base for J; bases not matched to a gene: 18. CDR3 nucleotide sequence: TGCGCCAGCAGCCCCGGGGTAGGAGCGCGGGAGAGAGGCACAGATACGCAGTATTTT. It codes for CASSPGVGARERGTDTQYF.

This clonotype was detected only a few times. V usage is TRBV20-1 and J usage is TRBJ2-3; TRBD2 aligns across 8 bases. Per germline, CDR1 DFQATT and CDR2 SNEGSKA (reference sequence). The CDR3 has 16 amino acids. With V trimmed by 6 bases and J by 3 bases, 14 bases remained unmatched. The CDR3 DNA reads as TGCAGTGCCCTAAACACGGAGCGGGAGATAACAGATACGCAGTATTTT. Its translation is CSALNTEREITDTQYF.

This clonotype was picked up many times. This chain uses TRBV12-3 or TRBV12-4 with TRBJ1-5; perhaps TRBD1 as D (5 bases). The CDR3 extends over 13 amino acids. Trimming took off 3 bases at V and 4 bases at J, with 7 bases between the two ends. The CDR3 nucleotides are TGTGCCAGCAGTTTTTCAGGGAATCAGCCCCAGCATTTT. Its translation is CASSFSGNQPQHF.

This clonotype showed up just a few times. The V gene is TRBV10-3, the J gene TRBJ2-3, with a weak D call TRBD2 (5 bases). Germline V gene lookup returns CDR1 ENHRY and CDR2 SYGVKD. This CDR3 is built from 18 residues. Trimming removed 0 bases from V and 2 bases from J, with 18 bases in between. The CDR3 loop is CAISESRERRMLTDTQYF. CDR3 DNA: TGTGCCATCAGTGAGTCCCGGGAAAGGCGAATGCTCACAGATACGCAGTATTTT.

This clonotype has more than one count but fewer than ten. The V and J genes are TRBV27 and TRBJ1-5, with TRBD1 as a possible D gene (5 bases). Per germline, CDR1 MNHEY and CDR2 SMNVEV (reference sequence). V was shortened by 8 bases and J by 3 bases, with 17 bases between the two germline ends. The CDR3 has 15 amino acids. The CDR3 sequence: CASGLGGTANQPQHF. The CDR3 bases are TGTGCCAGCGGGTTGGGGGGAACGGCCAATCAGCCCCAGCATTTT.

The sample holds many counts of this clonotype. Here the CDR3 reads CASSSSPSYEQYF. The CDR3 DNA is TGTGCCAGCAGTTCGAGTCCCTCCTACGAGCAGTACTTC. This chain uses TRBV28 with TRBJ2-7; no clear D gene. The germline V gene has CDR1 MDHEN and CDR2 SYDVKM. Between the trimmed V and J ends, which lost 4 bases and 0 bases, there was a span of 7 bases. The CDR3 is made up of 13 amino acids.

The CDR3 protein is CASVSWGDSEQYF. DNA for the CDR3: TGTGCCAGCGTATCATGGGGGGATAGCGAGCAGTACTTC. This rearrangement joins TRBV12-3 or TRBV12-4 to TRBJ2-7; the D gene is possibly TRBD2 (6 bases). The CDR3 totals 13 residues. Trimming pared 8 bases from V and 6 bases from J, leaving 17 bases between.

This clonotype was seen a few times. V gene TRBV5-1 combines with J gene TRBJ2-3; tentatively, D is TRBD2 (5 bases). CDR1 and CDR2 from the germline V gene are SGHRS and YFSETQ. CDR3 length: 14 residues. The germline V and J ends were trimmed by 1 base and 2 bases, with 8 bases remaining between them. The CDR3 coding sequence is TGCGCCAGCAGCTTGACTAGTCTCACAGATACGCAGTATTTT. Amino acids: CASSLTSLTDTQYF.

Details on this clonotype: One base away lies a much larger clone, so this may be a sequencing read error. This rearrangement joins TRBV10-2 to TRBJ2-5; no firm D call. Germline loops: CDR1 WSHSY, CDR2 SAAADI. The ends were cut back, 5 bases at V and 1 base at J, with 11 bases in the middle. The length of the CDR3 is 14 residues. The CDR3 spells CASSKVGPQETQYF. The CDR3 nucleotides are TGCGCCAGCAGTAAAGTGGGCCCCCAAGAGACCCAGTACTTC.

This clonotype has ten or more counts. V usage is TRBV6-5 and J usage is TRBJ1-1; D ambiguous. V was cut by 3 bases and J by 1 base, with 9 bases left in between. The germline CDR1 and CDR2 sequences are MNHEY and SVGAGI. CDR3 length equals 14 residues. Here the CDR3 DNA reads TGTGCCAGCAGTTATACGGCAGGGAACACTGAAGCTTTCTTT. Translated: CASSYTAGNTEAFF.

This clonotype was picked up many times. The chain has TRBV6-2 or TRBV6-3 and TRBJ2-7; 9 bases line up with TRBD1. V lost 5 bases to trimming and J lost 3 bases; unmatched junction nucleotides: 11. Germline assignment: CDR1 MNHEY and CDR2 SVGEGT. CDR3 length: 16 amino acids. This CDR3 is CASSRNPGQGHYEQYF. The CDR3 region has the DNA TGTGCCAGCAGTCGAAATCCGGGACAGGGTCACTACGAGCAGTACTTC.

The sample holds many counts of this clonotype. The CDR3 sequence is CASSQSGTENTEAFF. The CDR3 DNA sequence: TGTGCCAGCAGCCAAAGTGGGACAGAAAACACTGAAGCTTTCTTT. The rearrangement links TRBV3-1 to TRBJ1-1, with TRBD1 matching over 7 bases. Per the germline V gene, CDR1 is LGHDT and CDR2 is YNNKEL (reference sequence). The J segment lost 2 bases and the V segment lost 2 bases, leaving 5 bases of the junction unmatched. This CDR3 region has 15 residues.

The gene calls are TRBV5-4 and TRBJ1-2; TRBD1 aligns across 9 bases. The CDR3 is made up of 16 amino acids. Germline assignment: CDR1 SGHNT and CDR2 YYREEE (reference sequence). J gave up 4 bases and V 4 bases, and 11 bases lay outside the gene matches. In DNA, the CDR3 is TGTGCCAGCAGCCGTGACCCGGGACAGGGTCCCTATGGCTACACCTTC. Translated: CASSRDPGQGPYGYTF.

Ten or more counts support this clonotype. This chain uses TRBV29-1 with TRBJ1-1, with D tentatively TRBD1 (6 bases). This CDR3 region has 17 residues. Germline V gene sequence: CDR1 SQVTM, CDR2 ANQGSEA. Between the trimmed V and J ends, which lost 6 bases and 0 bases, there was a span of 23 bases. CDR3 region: CSVQLFTGRDVNTEAFF. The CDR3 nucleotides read TGCAGCGTCCAGCTTTTTACAGGGAGGGACGTGAACACTGAAGCTTTCTTT.

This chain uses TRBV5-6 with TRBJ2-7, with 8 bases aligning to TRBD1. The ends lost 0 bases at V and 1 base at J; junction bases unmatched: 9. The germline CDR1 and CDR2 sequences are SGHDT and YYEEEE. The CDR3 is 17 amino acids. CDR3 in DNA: TGTGCCAGCAGCTTGGAGCTATACAGGGGGAGATCCTACGAGCAGTACTTC. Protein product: CASSLELYRGRSYEQYF.

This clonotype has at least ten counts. CDR3 amino acids: CALTGTLTYNEQFF. The DNA of the CDR3 is TGTGCCTTAACCGGGACGTTAACCTACAATGAGCAGTTCTTC. The V call is TRBV30, the J call TRBJ2-1; either TRBD1 or TRBD2 may fit D (5 bases each). The V end lost 7 bases, the J end lost 2 bases, and 15 bases lay between the germline ends. CDR1 is GTSNPN and CDR2 is SVGIG in the germline V gene (reference sequence). This CDR3 has 14 residues.

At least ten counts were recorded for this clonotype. The CDR3 region has the DNA TGTGCCAGCAGTCCCGCGGGCCGATCGCTATCACCCCTCCACTTT. Translation: CASSPAGRSLSPLHF. The chain joins TRBV12-3 or TRBV12-4 to TRBJ1-6; D is unclear. The germline V and J ends were trimmed by 5 bases and 10 bases, with 18 bases remaining between them. There are 15 residues in the CDR3.

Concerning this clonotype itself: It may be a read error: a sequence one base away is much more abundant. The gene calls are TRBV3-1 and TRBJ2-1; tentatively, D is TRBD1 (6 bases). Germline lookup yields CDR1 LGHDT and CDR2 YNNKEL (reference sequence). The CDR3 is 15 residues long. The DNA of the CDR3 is TGTGCCTGCAGCCAGGGGTCAGGGGCACCCTCAAAGCAGTTCTTC. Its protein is CACSQGSGAPSKQFF.

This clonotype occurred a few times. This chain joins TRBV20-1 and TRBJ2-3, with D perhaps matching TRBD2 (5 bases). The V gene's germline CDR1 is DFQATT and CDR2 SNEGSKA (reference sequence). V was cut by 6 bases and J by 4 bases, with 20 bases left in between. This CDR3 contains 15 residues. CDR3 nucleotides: TGCAGTGCCCCCCGCGACTACCGTCCGTCAGATACGCAGTATTTT. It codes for CSAPRDYRPSDTQYF.

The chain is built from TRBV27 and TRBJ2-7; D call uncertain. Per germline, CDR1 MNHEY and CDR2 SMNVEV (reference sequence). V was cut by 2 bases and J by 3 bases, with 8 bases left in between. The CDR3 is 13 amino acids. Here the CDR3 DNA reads TGTGCCAGCAGTTTAACCCCCTACTACGAGCAGTACTTC. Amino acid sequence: CASSLTPYYEQYF.

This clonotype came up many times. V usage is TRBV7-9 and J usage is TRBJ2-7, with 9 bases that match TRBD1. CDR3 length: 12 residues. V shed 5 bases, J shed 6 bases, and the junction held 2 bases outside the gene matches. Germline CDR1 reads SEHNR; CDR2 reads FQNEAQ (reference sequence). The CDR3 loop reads CASSTQGAEQYF. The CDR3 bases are TGTGCCAGCAGCACACAGGGGGCCGAGCAGTACTTC. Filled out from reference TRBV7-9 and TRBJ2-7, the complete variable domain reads DTGVSQNPRHKITKRGQNVTFRCDPISEHNRLYWYRQTLGQGPEFLTYFQNEAQLEKSRLLSDRFSAERPKGSFSTLEIQRTEQGDSAMYLCASSTQGAEQYFGPGTRLTVT.